The sequence of this T cell receptor (beta chain) was determined in a study of T cell repertoires in cytomegalovirus infection. Overall study: Matching HLA type, along with CMV infection, was indicated by public TCR beta signatures. Findings and caveats of the study: Ex vivo responses were dominated by HLA-C-restricted CMV-specific TCR beta clonotypes.

TCRdb used MiXCR to reprocess the reads, holding one entry per CDR3 protein. The table includes about 500,000 distinct CDR3 sequences, 30% to 35% detected once. This clonotype was seen only a few times. Its antigen is not identified. The source material was cultured PBMCs, sampled from culture after CMV antigen stimulation. The sequence derives from a human donor in good health (CMV status not recorded). Some clones in this sample may be carry-over from other donors' samples.

CDR3 nucleotide sequence: TGTGCCAGCAGTTCCGACAGCTACACTGAAGCTTTCTTT. Amino acids: CASSSDSYTEAFF. The V gene is TRBV6-5, the J gene TRBJ1-1, with a possible D match to TRBD1 (5 bases). Germline V gives CDR1 MNHEY, CDR2 SVGAGI. V was pared by 4 bases and J by 3 bases, with 9 bases between. The CDR3 contains 13 residues.